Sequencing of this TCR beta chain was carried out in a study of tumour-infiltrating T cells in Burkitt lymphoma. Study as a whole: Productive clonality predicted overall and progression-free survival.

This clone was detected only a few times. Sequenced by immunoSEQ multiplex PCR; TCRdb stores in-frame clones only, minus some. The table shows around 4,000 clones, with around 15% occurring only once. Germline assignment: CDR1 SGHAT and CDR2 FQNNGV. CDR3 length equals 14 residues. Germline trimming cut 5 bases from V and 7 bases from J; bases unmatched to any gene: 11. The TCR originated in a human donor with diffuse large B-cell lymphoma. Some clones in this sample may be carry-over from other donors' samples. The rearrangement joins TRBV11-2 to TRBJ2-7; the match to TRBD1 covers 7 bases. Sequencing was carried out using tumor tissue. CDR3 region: CASSPTGRGNEQYF. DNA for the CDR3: TGTGCCAGCAGCCCTACCGGCAGGGGGAATGAGCAGTACTTC. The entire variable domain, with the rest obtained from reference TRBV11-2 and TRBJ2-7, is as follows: EAGVAQSPRYKIIEKRQSVAFWCNPISGHATLYWYQQILGQGPKLLIQFQNNGVVDDSQLPKDRFSAERLKGVDSTLKIQPAKLEDSAVYLCASSPTGRGNEQYFGPGTRLTVT.